The 24 T cell receptor beta chains given below trace back to one sample, sequenced in a study of shared clonotypes between healthy human individuals. Produced via immunoSEQ multiplex PCR; TCRdb's table is partial and in-frame only. The table has around 2.5 million clones, 90% to 95% seen once. Material for sequencing was naive CD4+ T cells from PBMCs. The subset: CD45RA+ positively selected. These receptors were collected from a man younger than 35 in good health. Some clones in this sample may be carry-over from other donors' samples.

The CDR3 is CASSPGLHFLGQPQHF. The CDR3 coding sequence is TGTGCCAGTAGCCCTGGGCTACATTTTCTCGGCCAGCCCCAGCATTTT. The chain has TRBV19 and TRBJ1-5; D uncertain. Germline CDR1 LNHDA, CDR2 SQIVND (reference sequence). The CDR3 is made up of 16 amino acids. Trimming stripped 6 bases from V and 7 bases from J, with 22 bases between.

The V call is TRBV28, the J call TRBJ1-5, with TRBD1 as a possible D gene (6 bases). V was clipped by 3 bases and J by 5 bases, with 17 bases between them. Per germline, CDR1 MDHEN and CDR2 SYDVKM. CDR3 length: 16 amino acids. CDR3 nucleotides: TGTGCCAGCAGTTTTGTTTCATCAGGGGTGCATCAGCCCCAGCATTTT. It codes for CASSFVSSGVHQPQHF.

The chain joins TRBV4-1 to TRBJ1-4; 11 bases map to TRBD1. Germline CDR1 is MGHRA and CDR2 is YSYEKL. V was clipped by 4 bases and J by 8 bases; unmatched bases: 6. The CDR3 has 15 amino acids. In DNA form, the CDR3 reads TGCGCCAGCAGCCTTGGGACAGGGGGGGAGGAAAAACTGTTTTTT. Protein product: CASSLGTGGEEKLFF.

This clone was seen once. The gene calls are TRBV6-1 and TRBJ2-2; D may be TRBD1 (6 bases). This CDR3 is 15 amino acids long. In germline, CDR1 is MNHNS, CDR2 SASEGT. Trimming removed 8 bases at V and 1 base at J, with 14 bases between. The CDR3 DNA follows: TGTGCCAGCGGCAGGGGACATCAGAACACCGGGGAGCTGTTTTTT. As protein: CASGRGHQNTGELFF.

CDR3 amino acids: CASTVRPPYEQYF. For the CDR3, the DNA is TGTGCCAGCACAGTACGCCCGCCCTACGAGCAGTACTTC. The rearrangement links TRBV6-1 to TRBJ2-7; no reliable D call. CDR3 length: 13 residues. Trimming shortened V by 7 bases and J by 2 bases, and 12 bases separated the two germline ends. Germline CDR1 is MNHNS and CDR2 is SASEGT.

The DNA for the CDR3 is TGCGCCAGCAGCCCCCCGCTAGCGGGCATTCAGGACGGGGAGCTGTTTTTT. It is translated as CASSPPLAGIQDGELFF. The chain uses TRBV5-1 and TRBJ2-2; 8 bases are a match to TRBD2. The J segment lost 7 bases and the V segment lost 4 bases, leaving 15 bases of the junction unmatched. Looked up from germline, CDR1 is SGHRS and CDR2 is YFSETQ. This CDR3 comprises 17 residues.

The chain links TRBV5-8 to TRBJ1-5, with 9 bases fitting TRBD1. The CDR3 covers 15 residues. Germline CDR1 is SGHTS and CDR2 is YDEGEE. After removal of 4 bases from V and 0 bases from J, the junction contained 2 bases not matched to a gene. The CDR3 sequence: CASSRQGDSNQPQHF. CDR3 DNA sequence: TGTGCCAGCAGCCGACAGGGGGATAGCAATCAGCCCCAGCATTTT.

The J gene is TRBJ2-7, the V gene TRBV2, with D maybe TRBD1 (5 bases). Trimming took 4 bases from V and 2 from J, leaving 12 bases between them. Germline V gene data show CDR1 as SNHLY and CDR2 as FYNNEI. This CDR3 has 14 amino acids. The CDR3 here is CASSVVRAPYEQYF. For the CDR3, the DNA is TGTGCCAGCAGTGTCGTCAGGGCCCCCTACGAGCAGTACTTC.

This rearrangement joins TRBV21-1 to TRBJ1-1; the table calls TRBD1, which could not be checked here. TRBV21-1 is a known pseudogene. The CDR3 contains 15 residues. This CDR3 is CASSTPGQANTEAFF. The CDR3 DNA reads TGTGCCAGCAGCACTCCGGGACAGGCGAACACTGAAGCTTTCTTT.

This clone was counted between two and nine times. CDR3 sequence: CASSLLAGPRELFF. The CDR3 region has the DNA TGTGCCAGCAGCTTGTTAGCAGGCCCGAGGGAACTGTTTTTT. The chain has TRBV7-2 and TRBJ1-4; D call uncertain. Germline V gives CDR1 SGHTA, CDR2 FQGNSA. CDR3 length: 14 amino acids. Trimming left V 3 bases short and J 12 bases short, with 17 bases between.

The chain is built from TRBV23-1 and TRBJ2-1; the D gene could be TRBD1 or TRBD2 (5 bases each). TRBV23-1 is an open reading frame, and its role is uncertain. This CDR3 has 15 amino acids. Trimming took off 1 base at V and 6 bases at J, with 13 bases between the two ends. This CDR3 reads CASSQLQLDSNEQFF. As DNA, the CDR3 is TGCGCCAGCAGTCAATTACAACTAGACAGCAATGAGCAGTTCTTC.

This chain joins TRBV10-1 and TRBJ1-1; D may be TRBD1 (6 bases). Germline loops: CDR1 WNHNN, CDR2 SYGVQD (reference sequence). This CDR3 region has 13 residues. V lost 2 bases and J 3 bases, leaving 7 bases between the germline ends. The CDR3 region is CASSEDRYTEAFF. As DNA, the CDR3 is TGCGCCAGCAGTGAGGACAGGTACACTGAAGCTTTCTTT.

The chain carries TRBV5-1 and TRBJ2-3; a weak D match, TRBD2 (6 bases). Germline V gene lookup returns CDR1 SGHRS and CDR2 YFSETQ. Trimming removed 1 base at V and 2 bases at J, with 11 bases between. This CDR3 region has 15 residues. CDR3 region: CASSLRRETTDTQYF. The CDR3 nucleotides read TGCGCCAGCAGCTTGCGCCGGGAGACCACAGATACGCAGTATTTT.

The CDR3 region is CASSLAGGGKETQYF. The CDR3 DNA sequence: TGCGCCAGCAGCTTAGCAGGGGGAGGGAAGGAGACCCAGTACTTC. The rearrangement uses TRBV5-1 and TRBJ2-5; D may be TRBD1 or TRBD2 (7 bases each). Trimming left V 2 bases short and J 5 bases short, with 16 bases between. From germline, CDR1 is SGHRS and CDR2 YFSETQ. The CDR3 spans 15 residues.

This clone showed up just once. The same CDR3 also results from other DNA sequences found in this sample. The chain joins TRBV5-1 to TRBJ2-3; D might be TRBD1 (6 bases). V was trimmed by 0 bases and J by 6 bases, leaving 11 bases between them. The CDR3 totals 14 residues. Germline-derived CDR1 and CDR2 are SGHRS and YFSETQ. CDR3 in DNA: TGCGCCAGCAGCTTGGGAGGGGGAGCGGATACGCAGTATTTT. It translates to CASSLGGGADTQYF.

This clone has only one observation. V is TRBV9 and J is TRBJ1-1; D call uncertain. V was pared by 0 bases and J by 2 bases, with 17 bases between. CDR1 is SGDLS and CDR2 is YYNGEE in the germline V gene. The CDR3 consists of 17 residues. The CDR3 region is CASSVGSGNLGNTEAFF. DNA of the CDR3: TGTGCCAGCAGCGTAGGGTCCGGGAACCTTGGAAACACTGAAGCTTTCTTT.

The chain uses TRBV7-2 and TRBJ2-3; TRBD2 might be the D (6 bases). CDR1 and CDR2 from the germline V gene are SGHTA and FQGNSA. Trimming left V 5 bases short and J 6 bases short, with 9 bases between. This CDR3 spans 12 amino acids. The CDR3 nucleotides are TGTGCCAGCAGCGCTCTAGCGGATACGCAGTATTTT. This encodes CASSALADTQYF.

The chain couples TRBV5-1 to TRBJ1-3; D possibly corresponds to TRBD1 (5 bases). The V gene's germline CDR1 is SGHRS and CDR2 YFSETQ. The CDR3 sequence is 16 residues long. Trimming shortened V by 3 bases and J by 0 bases, and 13 bases separated the two germline ends. The CDR3 DNA follows: TGCGCCAGCAGCTCCGGTGGGGGGGACTCTGGAAACACCATATATTTT. It is translated as CASSSGGGDSGNTIYF.

This chain connects TRBV18 to TRBJ2-3, with a possible D match to TRBD1 (6 bases). From germline, CDR1 is KGHSH and CDR2 LQKENI. The CDR3 is made up of 14 amino acids. With 4 bases removed from V and 2 bases from J, the gap between germline ends came to 10 bases. The CDR3 protein is CASSHRDNTDTQYF. DNA for the CDR3: TGTGCCAGCTCACACCGGGACAACACAGATACGCAGTATTTT.

The V call is TRBV5-1, the J call TRBJ2-5; D gene uncertain. V lost 6 bases and J 1 base, leaving 13 bases between the germline ends. From germline, CDR1 is SGHRS and CDR2 YFSETQ. The CDR3 runs 14 residues. This CDR3 is CASTQEAAQETQYF. The CDR3 DNA reads as TGCGCCAGCACCCAAGAGGCAGCCCAAGAGACCCAGTACTTC.

V is TRBV28 and J is TRBJ1-2; D gene uncertain. Germline-derived CDR1 and CDR2 are MDHEN and SYDVKM. The CDR3 spans 16 residues. With 5 bases removed from V and 3 bases from J, the gap between germline ends came to 19 bases. The CDR3 is CASSALPPGSYYGYTF. The CDR3 DNA sequence: TGTGCCAGCAGTGCCCTCCCCCCGGGGTCCTACTATGGCTACACCTTC.

The CDR3 sequence: CASRRLEFTDTQYF. The CDR3, as DNA: TGTGCCAGCAGGCGACTAGAGTTCACAGATACGCAGTATTTT. The rearrangement joins TRBV11-2 to TRBJ2-3, with D tentatively TRBD2 (6 bases). Trimming took 6 bases from V and 2 from J, leaving 12 bases between them. The CDR3 length is 14 residues. Germline CDR1 SGHAT, CDR2 FQNNGV.

Comment on this clone: In the same sample, other DNA sequences code for this CDR3. This CDR3 reads CASRQQGYEQYF. DNA for the CDR3: TGTGCCAGCAGACAACAGGGCTACGAGCAGTACTTC. The chain couples TRBV6-5 to TRBJ2-7; a possible D gene is TRBD1 (6 bases). V lost 6 bases to trimming and J lost 3 bases, with 9 bases between them. Germline V gene lookup returns CDR1 MNHEY and CDR2 SVGAGI. The CDR3 spans 12 residues.

The chain couples TRBV19 to TRBJ2-3, with D possibly matching TRBD2 (6 bases). Trimming shortened V by 8 bases and J by 2 bases, and 17 bases separated the two germline ends. Per germline, CDR1 LNHDA and CDR2 SQIVND (reference sequence). The CDR3 spans 15 residues. For the CDR3, the DNA is TGTGCCAGTCATACATTAGGAGGGTCCACAGATACGCAGTATTTT. Translation: CASHTLGGSTDTQYF.